This T cell receptor (beta chain) was sequenced during a study of Graves' ophthalmopathy and Graves' hyperthyroidism. Study observations and caveats: Between ophthalmopathy and stable hyperthyroidism, a 13-signature model drew a separation with around 86% sensitivity and 75% to 82% specificity.

Exclusion covered patients with other autoimmune diseases or uncontrolled infections (as well as pregnancy or lactation). CDR3 regions of TCR beta were amplified from RNA transcripts. HTBI primers served in a first-round RT-PCR, which a second-round multiplex PCR followed. TCRdb re-called the multiplex PCR reads with MiXCR, one entry per CDR3 protein. The sample consists of under 250,000 distinct CDR3 sequences, 25% to 35% of them appearing once. In this sample, this clonotype turned up many times. Its antigen is not identified. Germline V gene lookup returns CDR1 SQVTM and CDR2 ANQGSEA. V was pared by 7 bases and J by 5 bases, with 14 bases between. The CDR3 totals 12 residues.

The receptor comes from a man aged 50-60 years with Graves' ophthalmopathy. Sequenced material: peripheral blood. The J gene is TRBJ2-5, the V gene TRBV29-1, with a tentative D call TRBD1 (7 bases). In DNA, the CDR3 is TGCAGCGGCTACAGGGGAGGTGAGACCCAGTACTTC. This codes for CSGYRGGETQYF.